These 24 T cell receptor beta chains came from one sample sequenced in a study of blood T cell repertoires in COVID-19. Measured with immunoSEQ multiplex PCR; TCRdb has only the in-frame clones, and not every one. The repertoire holds about 410,000 clones, with around 89% as singletons. The sequenced material came from peripheral blood. The receptors stem from a woman in her thirties or forties with COVID-19, enrolled during active disease.

The rearrangement joins TRBV5-1 to TRBJ2-7, with a tentative D call TRBD2 (5 bases). The germline V gene has CDR1 SGHRS and CDR2 YFSETQ. The CDR3 is 13 residues long. V gave up 8 bases and J gave up 2 bases, with 14 bases separating them. The CDR3 reads CASSSSPPYEQYF. Here the CDR3 DNA reads TGCGCCAGTTCGTCTAGCCCACCCTACGAGCAGTACTTC.

This clone appeared a single time. At the DNA level, this CDR3 is encoded by other sequences in the same sample as well. This chain uses TRBV19 with TRBJ1-1, with unresolved D. CDR1 is LNHDA, CDR2 SQIVND, per germline (reference sequence). The CDR3 loop spans 14 amino acids. V was clipped by 1 base and J by 1 base, with 7 bases between them. As DNA, the CDR3 is TGTGCCAGTAGTATAGGAGGAAGGAACACTGAAGCTTTCTTT. Its protein is CASSIGGRNTEAFF.

The V and J genes are TRBV19 and TRBJ1-4, with 7 bases matching TRBD1. The germline gives CDR1 LNHDA, CDR2 SQIVND (reference sequence). The CDR3 is 15 residues long. The J segment lost 3 bases and the V segment lost 5 bases, leaving 6 bases of the junction unmatched. CDR3 bases: TGTGCCAGTAGTTCGACAGGGAAGTCTAATGAAAAACTGTTTTTT. Amino acid sequence: CASSSTGKSNEKLFF.

The chain joins TRBV7-8 to TRBJ2-2, with D perhaps TRBD1 (5 bases). Trimming pared 6 bases from V and 3 bases from J, leaving 14 bases between. The CDR3 has 15 residues. The germline V gene encodes CDR1 SGHVS and CDR2 FQNEAQ. The CDR3 loop reads CASRRTSEDTGELFF. The DNA for the CDR3 is TGTGCCAGCAGGCGGACATCAGAGGACACCGGGGAGCTGTTTTTT.

As concerns this clone: At one of its ends the junction is not consistent with the germline gene, which may arise from a read error. The chain combines TRBV27 with TRBJ1-1; TRBD1 is a possible D gene (6 bases). This CDR3 is built from 12 residues. Germline V gives CDR1 MNHEY, CDR2 SMNVEV (reference sequence). The CDR3 reads CATGNYNTEAFF. The CDR3 nucleotides read TGCGCTACAGGGAATTATAACACTGAAGCTTTCTTT.

The rearrangement uses TRBV24-1 and TRBJ1-2, with 8 bases aligning to TRBD1. CDR3 size: 15 residues. Germline CDR1 reads KGHDR; CDR2 reads SFDVKD. The ends lost 8 bases at V and 3 bases at J; junction bases unmatched: 10. The CDR3 DNA reads as TGTGCCACCAATGGAGGGACAGGACCATACTATGGCTACACCTTC. Its translation: CATNGGTGPYYGYTF.

This clone showed up just a few times. The chain employs TRBV10-1 and TRBJ1-1; 10 bases are a match to TRBD1. The CDR3 has 16 residues. Germline V gene data show CDR1 as WNHNN and CDR2 as SYGVQD (reference sequence). The ends lost 8 bases at V and 3 bases at J; junction bases unmatched: 12. CDR3 protein: CASARQGAGKDTEAFF. CDR3 coding DNA: TGCGCCAGCGCTAGACAGGGGGCAGGTAAGGACACTGAAGCTTTCTTT.

This rearrangement joins TRBV9 to TRBJ1-4; perhaps TRBD1 as D (5 bases). This CDR3 is 14 amino acids long. Germline assignment: CDR1 SGDLS and CDR2 YYNGEE. Trimming took off 2 bases at V and 5 bases at J, with 10 bases between the two ends. The CDR3 DNA reads as TGTGCCAGCAGCGTGACTCACAGGAATGAAAAACTGTTTTTT. This translates into CASSVTHRNEKLFF.

The chain is built from TRBV15 and TRBJ1-3; a possible D gene is TRBD1 (5 bases). Germline CDR1 and CDR2: LNHNV and YYDKDF (reference sequence). Deletions cut 5 bases from V and 0 bases from J, with 11 bases between. The CDR3 covers 15 residues. The CDR3 bases are TGTGCCACCAGCCCCGACAGATACTCTGGAAACACCATATATTTT. Residues: CATSPDRYSGNTIYF. The variable domain in full, with the rest retrieved from reference TRBV15 and TRBJ1-3, is DAMVIQNPRYQVTQFGKPVTLSCSQTLNHNVMYWYQQKSSQAPKLLFHYYDKDFNNEADTPDNFQSRRPNTSFCFLDIRSPGLGDTAMYLCATSPDRYSGNTIYFGEGSWLTVV.

The genes are TRBV7-8 and TRBJ1-5, with D tentatively TRBD1 (5 bases). V was shortened by 5 bases and J by 2 bases, with 13 bases between the two germline ends. Germline V gives CDR1 SGHVS, CDR2 FQNEAQ. The CDR3 runs 15 residues. The CDR3 coding sequence is TGTGCCAGCAGCAGGGGCGGGGGGGGCAATCAGCCCCAGCATTTT. It is translated as CASSRGGGGNQPQHF.

The chain recombines TRBV19 with TRBJ2-1; 9 bases match TRBD2. The trim removed 6 bases at V and 7 bases at J, leaving 7 bases unmatched. CDR1 LNHDA and CDR2 SQIVND come from the germline V gene (reference sequence). The CDR3 runs to 14 residues. As DNA, the CDR3 is TGTGCCAGTAGAGCGGGGGGCCGTAGGAATGAGCAGTTCTTC. Translating it yields CASRAGGRRNEQFF.

The V call is TRBV19, the J call TRBJ1-2; 9 bases match TRBD1. V lost 6 bases to trimming and J lost 1 base; unmatched junction nucleotides: 18. This CDR3 has 19 residues. Germline lookup yields CDR1 LNHDA and CDR2 SQIVND (reference sequence). The CDR3 spells CASSLTGQGQGRGNYGYTF. The DNA of the CDR3 is TGTGCCAGTAGCCTCACCGGACAGGGGCAGGGACGGGGTAACTATGGCTACACCTTC.

The rearrangement joins TRBV6-6 to TRBJ1-4, with D tentatively TRBD1 (5 bases). The CDR3 has 15 amino acids. V lost 4 bases, J lost 6 bases, and 15 bases lay in between. Germline V CDR1 and CDR2: MNHNY, SVGAGI (reference sequence). The chain's CDR3 is CASSSRRGADEKLFF. As DNA, the CDR3 is TGTGCCAGCAGTTCCCGGAGGGGAGCGGATGAAAAACTGTTTTTT.

The V call is TRBV5-5, the J call TRBJ2-7, with 10 bases that match TRBD1. CDR3 length: 15 residues. The germline CDR1 and CDR2 sequences are SGHKS and YYEKEE (reference sequence). V was clipped by 1 base and J by 3 bases; unmatched bases: 4. The CDR3 bases are TGTGCCAGCAGCTTGAGCGGGACAGGGGACTACGAGCAGTACTTC. This codes for CASSLSGTGDYEQYF. The variable domain in full, with the rest retrieved from reference TRBV5-5 and TRBJ2-7, is DAGVTQSPTHLIKTRGQQVTLRCSPISGHKSVSWYQQVLGQGPQFIFQYYEKEERGRGNFPDRFSARQFPNYSSELNVNALLLGDSALYLCASSLSGTGDYEQYFGPGTRLTVT.

This clone has just one count. The chain recombines TRBV6-5 with TRBJ1-2; 7 bases match TRBD1. The CDR3 has 12 residues. With 5 bases clipped from V and 8 bases from J, the junction kept 5 bases outside the gene matches. Germline assignment: CDR1 MNHEY and CDR2 SVGAGI. The CDR3 DNA sequence: TGTGCCAGCAGTACAACAGGGGCCGGCTACACCTTC. Translating gives CASSTTGAGYTF.

This clone has a single count. V is TRBV7-2 and J is TRBJ1-3; tentative D call: TRBD1 (5 bases). Germline CDR1 and CDR2: SGHTA and FQGNSA. The CDR3 spans 15 residues. Trimming left V 1 base short and J 6 bases short, with 13 bases between. The CDR3 sequence is CASSLGSGLENTIYF. CDR3 nucleotides: TGTGCCAGCAGCTTAGGGTCAGGGTTGGAAAACACCATATATTTT.

The chain recombines TRBV7-2 with TRBJ2-1; 11 nucleotides agree with TRBD2. From germline, CDR1 is SGHTA and CDR2 FQGNSA. The ends lost 1 base at V and 7 bases at J; junction bases unmatched: 12. The CDR3 extends over 18 amino acids. The CDR3 loop is CASSLGSSQTSGENEQFF. CDR3 bases: TGTGCCAGCAGCTTAGGGTCTTCTCAGACTAGCGGGGAGAATGAGCAGTTCTTC.

About this clone itself: The sample contains more than one DNA sequence encoding this CDR3. J is TRBJ1-5 and V is TRBV19; a possible D gene is TRBD1 (6 bases). The germline V and J ends were trimmed by 1 base and 2 bases, with 9 bases remaining between them. Germline values: CDR1 LNHDA, CDR2 SQIVND (reference sequence). CDR3 size: 15 residues. This CDR3 reads CASSIGAGGNQPQHF. In nucleotides, the CDR3 is TGTGCCAGTAGTATAGGGGCAGGGGGCAATCAGCCCCAGCATTTT.

The V and J genes are TRBV4-1 and TRBJ1-1; the D gene is possibly TRBD1 (6 bases). The CDR3 has 16 residues. Trimming removed 4 bases from V and 2 bases from J, with 17 bases in between. Germline loops: CDR1 MGHRA, CDR2 YSYEKL. In nucleotides, the CDR3 is TGCGCCAGCAGCCCGCTGGGGGGGCCCCGCAACACTGAAGCTTTCTTT. This encodes CASSPLGGPRNTEAFF.

The CDR3 region has the DNA TGTGCCAGTAGTGTAAAGCAGGGGGCCACGAACACTGAAGCTTTCTTT. Its translation is CASSVKQGATNTEAFF. This chain joins TRBV19 and TRBJ1-1; 8 bases are a match to TRBD1. The CDR3 has 16 amino acids. V shed 5 bases, J shed 1 base, and the junction held 9 bases outside the gene matches. Germline V gives CDR1 LNHDA, CDR2 SQIVND (reference sequence).

This chain links TRBV28 with TRBJ1-2, with 8 bases matching TRBD1. The CDR3 consists of 13 residues. With 8 bases clipped from V and 0 bases from J, the junction kept 2 bases outside the gene matches. The germline gives CDR1 MDHEN, CDR2 SYDVKM. CDR3 DNA: TGTGCCAGCGGACAGGGTTCTAACTATGGCTACACCTTC. This gives the protein CASGQGSNYGYTF.

The CDR3 here is CASTSLEDRPDTQYF. The CDR3 DNA sequence: TGTGCCAGCACCTCGCTAGAAGACAGACCAGATACGCAGTATTTT. The V gene is TRBV7-9, the J gene TRBJ2-3; weak D call: TRBD1 (5 bases). This CDR3 is 15 amino acids long. CDR1 is SEHNR, CDR2 FQNEAQ, per germline (reference sequence). V shed 7 bases and J shed 4 bases, with 18 bases lying between them.

J is TRBJ2-5 and V is TRBV7-2; 9 bases align to TRBD1. Germline V gene data show CDR1 as SGHTA and CDR2 as FQGNSA. The junction had 8 bases not matched to a gene; V was cut back by 5 bases and J by 4 bases. The CDR3 has 15 amino acids. This CDR3 reads CASSHDRGNSETQYF. CDR3 DNA sequence: TGTGCCAGCAGCCATGACAGGGGGAATTCAGAGACCCAGTACTTC.

The genes are TRBV6-6 and TRBJ1-4; D possibly corresponds to TRBD1 (6 bases). From germline, CDR1 is MNHNY and CDR2 SVGAGI (reference sequence). This CDR3 region has 15 residues. Between the trimmed V and J ends, which lost 6 bases and 8 bases, there was a span of 19 bases. The CDR3 bases are TGTGCCAGCAGCCAATTCGACAGGTTAGACGAAAAACTGTTTTTT. Translation gives CASSQFDRLDEKLFF.